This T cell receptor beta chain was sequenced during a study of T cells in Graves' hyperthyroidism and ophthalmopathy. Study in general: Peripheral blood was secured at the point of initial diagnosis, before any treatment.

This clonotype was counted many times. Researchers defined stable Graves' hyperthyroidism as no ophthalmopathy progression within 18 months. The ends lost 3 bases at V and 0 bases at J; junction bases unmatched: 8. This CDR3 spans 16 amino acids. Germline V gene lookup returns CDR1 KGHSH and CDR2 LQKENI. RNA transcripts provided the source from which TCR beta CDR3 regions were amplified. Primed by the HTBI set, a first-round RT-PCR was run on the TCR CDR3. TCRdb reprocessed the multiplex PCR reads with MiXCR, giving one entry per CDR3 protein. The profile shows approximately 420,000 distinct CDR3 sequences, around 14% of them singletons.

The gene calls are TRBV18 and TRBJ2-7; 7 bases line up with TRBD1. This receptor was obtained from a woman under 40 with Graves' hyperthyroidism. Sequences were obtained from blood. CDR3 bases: TGTGCCAGCTCACCCGGCTCAGGGGGAGTCTCCTACGAGCAGTACTTC. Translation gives CASSPGSGGVSYEQYF.